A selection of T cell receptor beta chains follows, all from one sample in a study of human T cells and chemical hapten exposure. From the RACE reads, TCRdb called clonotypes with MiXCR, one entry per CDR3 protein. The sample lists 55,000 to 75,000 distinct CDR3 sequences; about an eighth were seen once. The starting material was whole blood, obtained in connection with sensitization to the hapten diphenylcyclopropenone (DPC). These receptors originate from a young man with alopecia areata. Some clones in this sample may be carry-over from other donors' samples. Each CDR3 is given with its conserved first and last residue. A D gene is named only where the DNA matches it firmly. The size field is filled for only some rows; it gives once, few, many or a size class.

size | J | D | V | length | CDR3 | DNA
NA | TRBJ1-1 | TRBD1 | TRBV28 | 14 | CASSRTGDNTEAFF | TGTGCCAGCAGTCGGACAGGGGATAACACTGAAGCTTTCTTT
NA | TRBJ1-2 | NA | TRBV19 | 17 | CASSTRGDRNSGYGYTF | TGTGCCAGTAGTACCCGAGGAGATCGGAATAGCGGCTATGGCTACACCTTC
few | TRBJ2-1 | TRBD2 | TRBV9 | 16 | CASSPTLAGLYNEQFF | TGTGCCAGCAGCCCCACGTTAGCGGGTCTCTACAATGAGCAGTTCTTC
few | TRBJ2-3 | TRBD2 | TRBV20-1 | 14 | CSAPPGGVPDTQYF | TGCAGTGCTCCCCCCGGGGGGGTCCCAGATACGCAGTATTTT
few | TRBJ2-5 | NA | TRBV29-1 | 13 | CSVDRDGEETQYF | TGCAGCGTTGACAGGGACGGGGAAGAGACCCAGTACTTC
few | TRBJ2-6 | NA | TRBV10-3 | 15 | CAIRLQGAGANVLTF | TGTGCCATCAGATTACAGGGAGCTGGGGCCAACGTCCTGACTTTC
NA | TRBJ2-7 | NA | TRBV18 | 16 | CASSPPSGTWAYEQYF | TGTGCCAGCTCACCACCGTCGGGAACCTGGGCCTACGAGCAGTACTTC
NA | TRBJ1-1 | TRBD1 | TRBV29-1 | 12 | CSVETGYTEAFF | TGCAGCGTTGAGACAGGGTACACTGAAGCTTTCTTT
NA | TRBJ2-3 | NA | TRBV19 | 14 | CASSIRTHTDTQYF | TGTGCCAGTAGTATACGCACCCACACAGATACGCAGTATTTT
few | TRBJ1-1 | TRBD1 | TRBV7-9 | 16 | CASSSTTGGAGTEAFF | TGTGCCAGCAGCTCGACGACAGGGGGCGCAGGTACTGAAGCTTTCTTT
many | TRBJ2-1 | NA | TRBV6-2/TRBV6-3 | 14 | CASSYSGVQNEQFF | TGTGCCAGCAGTTACTCGGGGGTTCAAAATGAGCAGTTCTTC
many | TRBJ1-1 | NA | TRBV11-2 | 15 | CASSLDSSAFTEAFF | TGTGCCAGCAGCTTAGATTCTTCAGCTTTCACTGAAGCTTTCTTT
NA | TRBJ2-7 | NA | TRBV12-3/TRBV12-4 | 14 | CASSFTRGSYEQYF | TGTGCCAGCAGTTTTACCCGGGGTTCCTACGAGCAGTACTTC
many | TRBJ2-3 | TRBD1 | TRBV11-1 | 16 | CASSPRTGGDTDTQYF | TGTGCCAGCAGCCCTCGGACAGGGGGCGACACAGATACGCAGTATTTT
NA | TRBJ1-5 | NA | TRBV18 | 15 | CASSPRPGEDQPQHF | TGTGCCAGCTCACCACGGCCAGGAGAGGATCAGCCCCAGCATTTT
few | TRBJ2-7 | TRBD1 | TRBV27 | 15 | CASRPTTGNAYEQYF | TGTGCCAGCAGACCAACGACAGGGAATGCCTACGAGCAGTACTTC
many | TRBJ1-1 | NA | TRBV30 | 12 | CAWSRRQGEAFF | TGTGCCTGGAGTCGTCGGCAGGGTGAAGCTTTCTTT
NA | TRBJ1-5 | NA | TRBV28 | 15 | CASSFTRGNNEPQHF | TGTGCCAGCAGTTTTACCAGGGGAAACAATGAGCCCCAGCATTTT
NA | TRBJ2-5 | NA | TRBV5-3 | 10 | CARSSETQYF | TGTGCCAGAAGCTCTGAGACCCAGTACTTC
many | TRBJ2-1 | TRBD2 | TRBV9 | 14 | CASKRGTSGSPWFF | TGTGCCAGCAAGAGAGGGACTAGCGGGTCCCCTTGGTTCTTC
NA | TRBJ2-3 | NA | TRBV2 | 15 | CASSEFVQVTDTQYF | TGTGCCAGCAGTGAATTTGTCCAGGTCACAGATACGCAGTATTTT
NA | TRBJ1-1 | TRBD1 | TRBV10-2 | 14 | CASSRTGRNTEAFF | TGCGCCAGCAGTCGGACAGGGCGGAACACTGAAGCTTTCTTT
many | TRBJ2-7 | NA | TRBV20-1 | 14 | CSASGGTNSYEQYF | TGCAGTGCTAGTGGGGGGACGAACTCCTACGAGCAGTACTTC
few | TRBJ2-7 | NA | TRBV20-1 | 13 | CSARDLSDYEQYF | TGCAGTGCTAGAGATCTGAGTGATTACGAGCAGTACTTC
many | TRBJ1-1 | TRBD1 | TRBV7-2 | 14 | CASSFQGASAEAFF | TGTGCCAGCAGCTTCCAGGGGGCGAGCGCTGAAGCTTTCTTT
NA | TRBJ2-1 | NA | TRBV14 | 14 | CASSGRDRYNEQFF | TGTGCCAGCAGCGGGCGGGACAGATACAATGAGCAGTTCTTC
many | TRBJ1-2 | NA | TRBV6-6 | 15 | CASSYDGGSNYGYTF | TGTGCCAGCAGTTACGATGGGGGGTCTAACTATGGCTACACCTTC
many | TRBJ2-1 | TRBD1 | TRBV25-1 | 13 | CASSLDRGGEQFF | TGTGCCAGCAGTCTCGACAGGGGCGGGGAGCAGTTCTTC
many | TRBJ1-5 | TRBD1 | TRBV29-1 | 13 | CSVGGQASEPQHF | TGCAGCGTTGGGGGACAGGCCTCAGAGCCCCAGCATTTT
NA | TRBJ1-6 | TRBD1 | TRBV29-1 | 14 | CSAITGGNNSPLHF | TGCAGCGCCATAACAGGGGGGAATAATTCACCCCTCCACTTT
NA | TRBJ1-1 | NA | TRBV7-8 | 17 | CASSGENPYNGNTEAFF | TGTGCCAGCAGCGGCGAGAACCCCTATAACGGGAACACTGAAGCTTTCTTT
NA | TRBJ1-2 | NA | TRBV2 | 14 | CASSEAETDYGYTF | TGTGCCAGCAGTGAAGCTGAGACGGACTATGGCTACACCTTC
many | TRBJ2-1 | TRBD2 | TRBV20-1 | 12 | CSARLLASEQFF | TGCAGTGCTAGATTACTAGCGAGTGAGCAGTTCTTC
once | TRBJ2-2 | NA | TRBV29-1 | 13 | CSVEEGGSRELFF | TGCAGCGTTGAAGAAGGTGGCAGCCGGGAGCTGTTTTTT
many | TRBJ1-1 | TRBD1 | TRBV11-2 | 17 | CASSLDGTGSLNTEAFF | TGTGCCAGCAGCTTAGACGGGACAGGGAGCCTGAACACTGAAGCTTTCTTT
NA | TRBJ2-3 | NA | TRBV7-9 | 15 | CASSLNTGLTDTQYF | TGTGCCAGCAGCTTAAACACCGGCCTCACAGATACGCAGTATTTT
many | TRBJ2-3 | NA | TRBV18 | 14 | CASSSPGQSDTQYF | TGTGCCAGCTCATCTCCCGGGCAGTCAGATACGCAGTATTTT
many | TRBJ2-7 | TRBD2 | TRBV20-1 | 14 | CSALSGLDWYEQYF | TGCAGTGCTTTATCGGGACTAGATTGGTACGAGCAGTACTTC
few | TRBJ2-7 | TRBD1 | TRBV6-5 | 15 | CASRRKGQAPYEQYF | TGTGCCAGCAGACGCAAGGGACAGGCTCCATACGAGCAGTACTTC
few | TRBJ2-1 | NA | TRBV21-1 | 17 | CASSHSELPALYNEQFF | TGTGCCAGCAGTCACTCCGAGCTCCCGGCGCTATACAATGAGCAGTTCTTC
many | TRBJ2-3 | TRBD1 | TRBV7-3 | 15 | CASSYRDRGTDTQYF | TGTGCCAGCAGCTACCGGGACAGGGGCACAGATACGCAGTATTTT
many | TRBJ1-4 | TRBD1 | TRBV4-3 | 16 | CASSRGQSRTNEKLFF | TGCGCCAGCAGCCGGGGACAGTCGAGAACTAATGAAAAACTGTTTTTT
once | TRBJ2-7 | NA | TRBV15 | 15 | CATRVGDNLAYEQYF | TGTGCCACCCGAGTCGGGGACAACCTAGCCTACGAGCAGTACTTC
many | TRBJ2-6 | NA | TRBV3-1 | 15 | CASKGTVSGANVLTF | TGTGCCAGCAAGGGAACAGTCTCTGGGGCCAACGTCCTGACTTTC
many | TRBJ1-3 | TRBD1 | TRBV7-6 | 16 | CASSPGTGKSGNTIYF | TGTGCCAGCAGCCCCGGGACAGGAAAATCTGGAAACACCATATATTTT
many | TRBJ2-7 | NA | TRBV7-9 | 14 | CASSLYEGEYEQYF | TGTGCCAGCAGCCTGTACGAGGGGGAGTACGAGCAGTACTTC
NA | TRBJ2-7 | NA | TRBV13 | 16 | CASSSPYPAGSYEQYF | TGTGCCAGCAGCTCCCCCTATCCAGCGGGCTCCTACGAGCAGTACTTC